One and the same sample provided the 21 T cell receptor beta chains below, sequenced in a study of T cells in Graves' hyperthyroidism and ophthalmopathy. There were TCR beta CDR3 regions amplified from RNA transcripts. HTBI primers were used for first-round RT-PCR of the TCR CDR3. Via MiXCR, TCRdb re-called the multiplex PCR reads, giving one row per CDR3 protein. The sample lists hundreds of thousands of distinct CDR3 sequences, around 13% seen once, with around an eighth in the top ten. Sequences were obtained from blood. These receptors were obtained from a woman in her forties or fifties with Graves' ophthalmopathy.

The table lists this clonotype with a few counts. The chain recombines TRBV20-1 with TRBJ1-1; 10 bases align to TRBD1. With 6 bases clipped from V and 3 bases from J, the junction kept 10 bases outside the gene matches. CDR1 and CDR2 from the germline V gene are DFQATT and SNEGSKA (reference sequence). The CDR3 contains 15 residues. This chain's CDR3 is CSAEKTGGMDTEAFF. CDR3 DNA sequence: TGCAGTGCCGAGAAGACAGGGGGCATGGACACTGAAGCTTTCTTT.

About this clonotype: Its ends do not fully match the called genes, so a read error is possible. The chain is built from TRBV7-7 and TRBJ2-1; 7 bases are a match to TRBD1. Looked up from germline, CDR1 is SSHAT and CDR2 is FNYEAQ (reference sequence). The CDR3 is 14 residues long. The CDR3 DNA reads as TGTGCTAGCAGCTTAGAGACAGGGAACTATGAGCAGTTCTTC. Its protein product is CASSLETGNYEQFF.

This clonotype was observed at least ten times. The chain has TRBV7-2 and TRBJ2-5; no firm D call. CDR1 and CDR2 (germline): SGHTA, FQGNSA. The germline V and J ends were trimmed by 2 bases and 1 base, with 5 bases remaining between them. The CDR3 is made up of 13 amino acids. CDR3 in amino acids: CASSLRPQETQYF. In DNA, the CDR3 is TGTGCCAGCAGCTTAAGGCCCCAAGAGACCCAGTACTTC.

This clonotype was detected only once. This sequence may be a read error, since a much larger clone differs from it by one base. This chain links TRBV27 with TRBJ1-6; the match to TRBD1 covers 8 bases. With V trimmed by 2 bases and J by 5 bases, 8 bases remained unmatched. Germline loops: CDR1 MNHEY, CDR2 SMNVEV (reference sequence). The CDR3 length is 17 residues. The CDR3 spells CASSLLGQGADNSPLHF. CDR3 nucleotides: TGTGCCAGCAGTTTACTCGGACAGGGAGCAGATAATTCACCCCTCCACTTT.

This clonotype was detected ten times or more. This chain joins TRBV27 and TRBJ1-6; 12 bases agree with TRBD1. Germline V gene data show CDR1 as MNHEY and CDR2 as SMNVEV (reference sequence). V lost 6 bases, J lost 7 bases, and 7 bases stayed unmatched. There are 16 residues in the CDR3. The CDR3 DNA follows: TGTGCCAGCAGGACGGGACAGGGGGCATGGAATTCACCCCTCCACTTT. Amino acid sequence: CASRTGQGAWNSPLHF.

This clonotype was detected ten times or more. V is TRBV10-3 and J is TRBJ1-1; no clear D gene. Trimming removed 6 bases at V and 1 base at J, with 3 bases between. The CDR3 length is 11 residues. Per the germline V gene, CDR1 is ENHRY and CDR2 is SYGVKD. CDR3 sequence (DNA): TGTGCCATCAGGGAGAACACTGAAGCTTTCTTT. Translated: CAIRENTEAFF.

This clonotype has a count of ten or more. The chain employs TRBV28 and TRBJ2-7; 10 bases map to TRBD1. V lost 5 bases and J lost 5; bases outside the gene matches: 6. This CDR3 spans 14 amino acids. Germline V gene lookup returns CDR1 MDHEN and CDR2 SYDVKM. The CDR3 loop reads CASSRTGTGDEQYF. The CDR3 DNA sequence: TGTGCCAGCAGTCGGACCGGGACAGGGGACGAGCAGTACTTC.

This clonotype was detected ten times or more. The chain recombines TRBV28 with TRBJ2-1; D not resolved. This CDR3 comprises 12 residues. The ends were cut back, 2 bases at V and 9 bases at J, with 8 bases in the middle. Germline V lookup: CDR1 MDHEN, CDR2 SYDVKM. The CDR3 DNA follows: TGTGCCAGCAGTTTACTAACGGGTGAGCAGTTCTTC. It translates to CASSLLTGEQFF.

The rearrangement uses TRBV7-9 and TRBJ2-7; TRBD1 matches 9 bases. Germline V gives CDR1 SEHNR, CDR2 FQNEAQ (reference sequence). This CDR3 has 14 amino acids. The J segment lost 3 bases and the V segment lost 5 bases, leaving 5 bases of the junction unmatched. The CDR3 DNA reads TGTGCCAGCAGCCCGATGACAGGGGGCTACGAGCAGTACTTC. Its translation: CASSPMTGGYEQYF. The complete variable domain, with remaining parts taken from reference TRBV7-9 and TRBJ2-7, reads DTGVSQNPRHKITKRGQNVTFRCDPISEHNRLYWYRQTLGQGPEFLTYFQNEAQLEKSRLLSDRFSAERPKGSFSTLEIQRTEQGDSAMYLCASSPMTGGYEQYFGPGTRLTVT.

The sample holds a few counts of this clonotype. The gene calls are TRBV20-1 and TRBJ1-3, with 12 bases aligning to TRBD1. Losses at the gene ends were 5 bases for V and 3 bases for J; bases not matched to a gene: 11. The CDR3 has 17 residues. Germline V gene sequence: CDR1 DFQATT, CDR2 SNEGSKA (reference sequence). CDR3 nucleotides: TGCAGTGCTTCCGGGACAGGGGGCAGAGGAGGTGGAAACACCATATATTTT. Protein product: CSASGTGGRGGGNTIYF.

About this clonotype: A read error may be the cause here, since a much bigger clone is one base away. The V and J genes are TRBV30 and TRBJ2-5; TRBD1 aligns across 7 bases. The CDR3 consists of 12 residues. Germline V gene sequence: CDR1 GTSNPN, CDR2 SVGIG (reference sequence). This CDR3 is CVWKGGLETQYF. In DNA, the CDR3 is TGTGTCTGGAAAGGGGGCTTGGAGACCCAGTACTTC. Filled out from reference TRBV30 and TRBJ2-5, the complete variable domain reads SQTIHQWPATLVQPVGSPLSLECTVEGTSNPNLYWYRQAAGRGLQLLFYSVGIGQISSEVPQNLSASRPQDRQFILSSKKLLLSDSGFYLCVWKGGLETQYFGPGTRLLVL.

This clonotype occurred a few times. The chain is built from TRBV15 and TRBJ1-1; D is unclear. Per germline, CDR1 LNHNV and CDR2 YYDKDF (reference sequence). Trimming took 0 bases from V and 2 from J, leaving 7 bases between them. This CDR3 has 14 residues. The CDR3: CATSRDRGNTEAFF. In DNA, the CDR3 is TGTGCCACCAGCAGAGATAGAGGTAACACTGAAGCTTTCTTT. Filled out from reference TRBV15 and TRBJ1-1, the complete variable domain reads DAMVIQNPRYQVTQFGKPVTLSCSQTLNHNVMYWYQQKSSQAPKLLFHYYDKDFNNEADTPDNFQSRRPNTSFCFLDIRSPGLGDTAMYLCATSRDRGNTEAFFGQGTRLTVV.

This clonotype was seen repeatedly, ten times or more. The CDR3: CASSEDGRSTDTQYF. The CDR3 region has the DNA TGTGCCAGCAGTGAAGACGGGAGAAGCACAGATACGCAGTATTTT. The genes are TRBV2 and TRBJ2-3; tentatively, D is TRBD2 (6 bases). This CDR3 is 15 amino acids long. Germline CDR1 and CDR2: SNHLY and FYNNEI. V lost 1 base and J lost 0, with 8 bases in between.

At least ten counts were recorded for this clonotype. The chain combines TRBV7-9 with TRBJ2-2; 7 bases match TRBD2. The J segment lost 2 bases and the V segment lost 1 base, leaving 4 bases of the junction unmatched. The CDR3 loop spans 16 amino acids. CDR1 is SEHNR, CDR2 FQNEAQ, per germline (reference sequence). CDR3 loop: CASSLVSSGNTGELFF. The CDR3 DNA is TGTGCCAGCAGCTTAGTATCTAGCGGAAACACCGGGGAGCTGTTTTTT.

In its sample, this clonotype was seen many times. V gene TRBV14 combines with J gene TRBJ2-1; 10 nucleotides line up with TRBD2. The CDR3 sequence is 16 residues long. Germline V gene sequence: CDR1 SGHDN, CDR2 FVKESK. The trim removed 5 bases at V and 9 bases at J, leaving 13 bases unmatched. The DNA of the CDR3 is TGTGCCAGCAGCGAAGCGGGAGGGCCGCGAGTTGGTGAGCAGTTCTTC. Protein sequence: CASSEAGGPRVGEQFF.

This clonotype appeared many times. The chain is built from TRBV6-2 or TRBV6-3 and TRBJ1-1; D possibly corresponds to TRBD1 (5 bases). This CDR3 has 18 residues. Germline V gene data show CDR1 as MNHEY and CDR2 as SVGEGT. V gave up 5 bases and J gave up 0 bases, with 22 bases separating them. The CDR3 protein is CASSTPPTAASMNTEAFF. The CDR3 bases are TGTGCCAGCAGTACCCCCCCGACAGCGGCGAGTATGAACACTGAAGCTTTCTTT.

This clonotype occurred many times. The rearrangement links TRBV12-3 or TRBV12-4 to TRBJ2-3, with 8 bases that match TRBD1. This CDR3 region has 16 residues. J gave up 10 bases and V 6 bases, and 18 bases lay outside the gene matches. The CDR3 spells CASSPFGQGAGVAQYF. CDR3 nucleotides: TGTGCCAGCAGCCCCTTTGGGCAGGGGGCCGGCGTGGCGCAGTATTTT.

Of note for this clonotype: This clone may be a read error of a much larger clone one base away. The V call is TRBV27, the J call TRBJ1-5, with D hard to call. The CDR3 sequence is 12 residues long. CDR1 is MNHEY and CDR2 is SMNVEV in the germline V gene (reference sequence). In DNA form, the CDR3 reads TGTACCAGCAAGACCGCTAATCAGCCCCAGCATTTT. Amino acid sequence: CTSKTANQPQHF.

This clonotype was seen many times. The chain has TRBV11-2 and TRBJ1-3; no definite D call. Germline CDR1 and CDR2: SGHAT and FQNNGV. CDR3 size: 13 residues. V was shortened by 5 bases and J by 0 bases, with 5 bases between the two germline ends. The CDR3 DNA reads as TGTGCCAGCAGCCGCATCTCTGGAAACACCATATATTTT. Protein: CASSRISGNTIYF. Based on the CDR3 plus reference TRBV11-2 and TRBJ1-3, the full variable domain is EAGVAQSPRYKIIEKRQSVAFWCNPISGHATLYWYQQILGQGPKLLIQFQNNGVVDDSQLPKDRFSAERLKGVDSTLKIQPAKLEDSAVYLCASSRISGNTIYFGEGSWLTVV.

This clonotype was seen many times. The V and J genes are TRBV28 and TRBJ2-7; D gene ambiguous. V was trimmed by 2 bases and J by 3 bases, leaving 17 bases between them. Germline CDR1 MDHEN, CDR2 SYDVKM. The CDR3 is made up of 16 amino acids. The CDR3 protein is CASSLGVSTAVYEQYF. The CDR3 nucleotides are TGTGCCAGCAGTTTAGGGGTTAGCACAGCCGTCTACGAGCAGTACTTC.

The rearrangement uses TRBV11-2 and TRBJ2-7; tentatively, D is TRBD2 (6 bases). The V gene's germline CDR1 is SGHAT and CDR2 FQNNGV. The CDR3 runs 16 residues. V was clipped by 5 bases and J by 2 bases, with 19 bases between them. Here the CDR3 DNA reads TGTGCCAGCAGCCCAAGGGCGGGGCGCGGGGCCTACGAGCAGTACTTC. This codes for CASSPRAGRGAYEQYF.